The clone carrying this T cell receptor (beta chain) has at least ten counts. This entry comes from a study of identical twins. One entry per CDR3 protein results from TCRdb running MiXCR on the 5' RACE reads. The profile covers 550,000 to 700,000 distinct CDR3 sequences, with roughly 20% appearing a single time and approximately 4.3% taken by the ten largest. V dropped 3 bases and J dropped 0 bases, with 10 bases sitting between them. The germline CDR1 and CDR2 sequences are SGHKS and YYEKEE (reference sequence). CDR3 length: 15 amino acids. The sample also formed part of further work on T cells expressing NK-cell markers.

This chain joins TRBV5-5 and TRBJ1-5; weak D call: TRBD1 (5 bases). Sequencing input: PBMCs. This receptor was taken from a woman aged 18-35 years in good health. As DNA, the CDR3 is TGTGCCAGCAGCTCGGGACTGACTAGCAATCAGCCCCAGCATTTT. The encoded protein is CASSSGLTSNQPQHF.